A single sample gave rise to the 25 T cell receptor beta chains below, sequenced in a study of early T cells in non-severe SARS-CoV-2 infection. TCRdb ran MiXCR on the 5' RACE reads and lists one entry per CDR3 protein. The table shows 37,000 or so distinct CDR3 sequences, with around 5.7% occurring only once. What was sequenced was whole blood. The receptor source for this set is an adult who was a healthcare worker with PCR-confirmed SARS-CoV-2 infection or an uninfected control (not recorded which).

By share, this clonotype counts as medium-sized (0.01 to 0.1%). CDR3 coding DNA: TGTGCCAGCAGCTTAACCCCGCAGGGACTATTTAGCACAGATACGCAGTATTTT. This gives the protein CASSLTPQGLFSTDTQYF. This chain uses TRBV11-2 with TRBJ2-3; 7 bases agree with TRBD2. The V gene's germline CDR1 is SGHAT and CDR2 FQNNGV. This CDR3 spans 18 amino acids. V shed 2 bases, J shed 0 bases, and the junction held 11 bases outside the gene matches.

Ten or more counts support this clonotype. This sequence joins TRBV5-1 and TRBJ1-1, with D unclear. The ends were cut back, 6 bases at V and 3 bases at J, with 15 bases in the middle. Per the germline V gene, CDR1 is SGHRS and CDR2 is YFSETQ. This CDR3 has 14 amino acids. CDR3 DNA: TGCGCCAGCAAACTGGGAATGGGGTACACTGAAGCTTTCTTT. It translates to CASKLGMGYTEAFF.

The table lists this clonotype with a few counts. The CDR3 reads CASGLGPTGYEQFF. CDR3 in DNA: TGTGCCAGCGGCTTGGGCCCCACGGGGTATGAGCAGTTCTTC. V is TRBV2 and J is TRBJ2-1; D is perhaps TRBD2 (5 bases). V shed 8 bases and J shed 8 bases, with 19 bases lying between them. This CDR3 contains 14 residues. Germline CDR1 SNHLY, CDR2 FYNNEI.

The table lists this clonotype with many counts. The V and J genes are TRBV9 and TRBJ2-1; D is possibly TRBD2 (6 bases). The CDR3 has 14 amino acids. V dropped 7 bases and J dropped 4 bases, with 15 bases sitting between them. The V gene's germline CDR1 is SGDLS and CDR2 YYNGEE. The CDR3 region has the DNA TGTGCCAGCGGAGTAGCGGAGAGGTACAATGAGCAGTTCTTC. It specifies CASGVAERYNEQFF.

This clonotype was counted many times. In DNA form, the CDR3 reads TGCAGCGTTAGAAGGGGGGACCAGCCCTACAATGAGCAGTTCTTC. This sequence encodes CSVRRGDQPYNEQFF. This sequence joins TRBV29-1 and TRBJ2-1; D is tentatively TRBD1 or TRBD2 (6 bases each). CDR3 length: 15 residues. Trimming removed 5 bases at V and 2 bases at J, with 16 bases between. Germline CDR1 is SQVTM and CDR2 is ANQGSEA.

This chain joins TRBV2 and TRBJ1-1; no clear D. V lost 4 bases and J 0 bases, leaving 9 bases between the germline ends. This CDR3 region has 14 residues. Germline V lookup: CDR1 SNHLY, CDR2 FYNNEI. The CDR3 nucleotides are TGTGCCAGCAGTGTGGACCGCATGAACACTGAAGCTTTCTTT. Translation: CASSVDRMNTEAFF.

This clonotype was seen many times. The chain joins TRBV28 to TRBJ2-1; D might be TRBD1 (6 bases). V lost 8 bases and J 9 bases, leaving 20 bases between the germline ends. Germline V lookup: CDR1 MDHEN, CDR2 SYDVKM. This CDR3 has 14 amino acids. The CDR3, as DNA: TGTGCCAGCTCTCTTAGGGGGACGGCGCCTGAGCAGTTCTTC. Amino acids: CASSLRGTAPEQFF.

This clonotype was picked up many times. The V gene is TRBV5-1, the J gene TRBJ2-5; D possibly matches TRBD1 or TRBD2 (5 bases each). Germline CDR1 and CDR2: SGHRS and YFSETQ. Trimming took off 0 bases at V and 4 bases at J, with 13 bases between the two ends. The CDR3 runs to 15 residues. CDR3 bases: TGCGCCAGCAGCTTGGTGGGGGTGACACGAGAGACCCAGTACTTC. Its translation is CASSLVGVTRETQYF.

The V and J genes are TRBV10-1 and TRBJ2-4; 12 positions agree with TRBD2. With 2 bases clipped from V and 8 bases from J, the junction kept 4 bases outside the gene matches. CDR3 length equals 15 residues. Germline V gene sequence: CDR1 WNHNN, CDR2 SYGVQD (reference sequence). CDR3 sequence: CASSEPLAGGDIQYF. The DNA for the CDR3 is TGCGCCAGCAGTGAGCCCCTAGCGGGAGGGGACATTCAGTACTTC.

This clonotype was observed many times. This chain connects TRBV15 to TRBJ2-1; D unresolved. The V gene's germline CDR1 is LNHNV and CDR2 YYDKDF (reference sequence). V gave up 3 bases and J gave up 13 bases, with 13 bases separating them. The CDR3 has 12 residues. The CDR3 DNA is TGTGCCACCAGCAGCCCTTGGAGCCTACAGTTCTTC. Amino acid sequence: CATSSPWSLQFF.

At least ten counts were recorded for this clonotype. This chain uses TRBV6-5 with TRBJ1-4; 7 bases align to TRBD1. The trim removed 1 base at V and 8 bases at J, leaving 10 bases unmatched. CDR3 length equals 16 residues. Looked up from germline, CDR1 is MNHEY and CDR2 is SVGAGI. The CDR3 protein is CASSYFPRGVNEKLFF. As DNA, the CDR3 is TGTGCCAGCAGTTACTTCCCCAGGGGGGTGAACGAAAAACTGTTTTTT.

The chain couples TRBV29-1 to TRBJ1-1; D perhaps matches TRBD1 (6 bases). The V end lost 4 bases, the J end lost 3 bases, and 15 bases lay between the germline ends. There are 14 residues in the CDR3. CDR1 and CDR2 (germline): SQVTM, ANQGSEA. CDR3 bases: TGCAGCGTTGGGGCACAGGGAGCGGACACTGAAGCTTTCTTT. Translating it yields CSVGAQGADTEAFF.

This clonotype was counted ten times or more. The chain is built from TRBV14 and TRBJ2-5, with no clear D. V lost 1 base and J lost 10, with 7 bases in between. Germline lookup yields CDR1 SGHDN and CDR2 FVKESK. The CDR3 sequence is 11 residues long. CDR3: CASSQGPYQYF. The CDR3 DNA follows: TGTGCCAGCAGCCAAGGGCCCTACCAGTACTTC. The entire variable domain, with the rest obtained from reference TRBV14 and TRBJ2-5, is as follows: EAGVTQFPSHSVIEKGQTVTLRCDPISGHDNLYWYRRVMGKEIKFLLHFVKESKQDESGMPNNRFLAERTGGTYSTLKVQPAELEDSGVYFCASSQGPYQYFGPGTRLLVL.

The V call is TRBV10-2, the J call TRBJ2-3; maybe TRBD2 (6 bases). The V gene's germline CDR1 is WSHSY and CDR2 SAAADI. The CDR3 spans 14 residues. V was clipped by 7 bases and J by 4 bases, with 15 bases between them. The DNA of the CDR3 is TGCGCCAGCACCCCCGGGAGAGAGGCAGATACGCAGTATTTT. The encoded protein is CASTPGREADTQYF.

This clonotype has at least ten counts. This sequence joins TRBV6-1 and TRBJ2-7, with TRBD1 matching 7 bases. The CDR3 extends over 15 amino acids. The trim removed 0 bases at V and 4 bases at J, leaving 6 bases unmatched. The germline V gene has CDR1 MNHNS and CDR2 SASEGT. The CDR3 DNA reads TGTGCCAGCAGTGAAGCAACAGGGGTTTTATACGAGCAGTACTTC. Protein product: CASSEATGVLYEQYF.

The CDR3 coding sequence is TGTGCCAGTACCGCAGCGGAAGAGTCGGGGGAGCTGTTTTTT. This sequence encodes CASTAAEESGELFF. The J gene is TRBJ2-2, the V gene TRBV19; D is perhaps TRBD2 (5 bases). Trimming took off 7 bases at V and 8 bases at J, with 17 bases between the two ends. The germline CDR1 and CDR2 sequences are LNHDA and SQIVND (reference sequence). This CDR3 has 14 residues.

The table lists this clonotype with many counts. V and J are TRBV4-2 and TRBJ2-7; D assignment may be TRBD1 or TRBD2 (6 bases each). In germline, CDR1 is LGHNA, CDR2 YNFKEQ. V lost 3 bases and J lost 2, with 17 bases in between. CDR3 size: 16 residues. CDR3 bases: TGTGCCAGCAGCCATGAGAGGGGGACTCCTGCCTACGAGCAGTACTTC. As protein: CASSHERGTPAYEQYF.

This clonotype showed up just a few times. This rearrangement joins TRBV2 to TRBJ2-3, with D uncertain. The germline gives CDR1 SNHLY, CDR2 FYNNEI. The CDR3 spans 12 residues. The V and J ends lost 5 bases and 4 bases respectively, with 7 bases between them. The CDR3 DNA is TGTGCCAGCAGTTGGACCCCAGATACGCAGTATTTT. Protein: CASSWTPDTQYF.

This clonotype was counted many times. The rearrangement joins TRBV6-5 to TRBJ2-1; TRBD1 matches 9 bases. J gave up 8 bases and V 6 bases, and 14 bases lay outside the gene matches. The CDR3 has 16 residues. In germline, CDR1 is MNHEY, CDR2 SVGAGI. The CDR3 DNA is TGTGCCAGCAGACCAAGACCGGGACAGGGCTTGGATGAGCAGTTCTTC. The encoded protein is CASRPRPGQGLDEQFF.

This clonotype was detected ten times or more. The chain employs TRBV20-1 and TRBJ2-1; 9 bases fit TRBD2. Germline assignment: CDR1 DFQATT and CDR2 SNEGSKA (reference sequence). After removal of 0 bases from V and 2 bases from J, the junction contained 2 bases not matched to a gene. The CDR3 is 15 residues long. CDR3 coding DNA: TGCAGTGCTAGAGACGCTAGCGGGGCCTACAATGAGCAGTTCTTC. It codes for CSARDASGAYNEQFF.

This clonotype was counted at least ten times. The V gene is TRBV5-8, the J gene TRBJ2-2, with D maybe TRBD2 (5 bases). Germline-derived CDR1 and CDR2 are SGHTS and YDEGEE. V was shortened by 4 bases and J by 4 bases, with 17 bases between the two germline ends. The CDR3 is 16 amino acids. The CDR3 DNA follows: TGTGCCAGCAGCGGAGAGCGGAGTGGCGTCACCGGGGAGCTGTTTTTT. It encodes CASSGERSGVTGELFF.

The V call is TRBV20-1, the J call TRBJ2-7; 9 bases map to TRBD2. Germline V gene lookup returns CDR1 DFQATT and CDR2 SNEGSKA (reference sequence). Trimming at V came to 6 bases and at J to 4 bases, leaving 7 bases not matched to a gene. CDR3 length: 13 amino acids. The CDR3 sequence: CSAGLATFYEQYF. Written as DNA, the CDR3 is TGCAGTGCCGGACTAGCGACGTTTTACGAGCAGTACTTC.

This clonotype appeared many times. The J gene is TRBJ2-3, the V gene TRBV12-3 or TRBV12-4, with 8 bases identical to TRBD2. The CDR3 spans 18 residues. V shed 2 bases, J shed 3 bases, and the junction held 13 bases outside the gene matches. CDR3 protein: CASSLSGGAGVGTDTQYF. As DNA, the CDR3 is TGTGCCAGCAGTTTATCGGGAGGAGCGGGAGTGGGGACAGATACGCAGTATTTT.

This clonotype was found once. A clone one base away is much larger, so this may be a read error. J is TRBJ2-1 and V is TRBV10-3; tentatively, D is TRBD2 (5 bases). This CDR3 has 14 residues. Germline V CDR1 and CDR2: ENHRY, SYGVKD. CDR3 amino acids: CAISGSDSYHEQFF. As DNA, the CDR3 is TGTGCCATCAGTGGCTCGGACTCCTACCATGAGCAGTTCTTC.

CDR3 region: CSARDYGNTGELFF. The CDR3 DNA follows: TGCAGTGCTAGAGATTACGGGAACACCGGGGAGCTGTTTTTT. This chain uses TRBV20-1 with TRBJ2-2; D unclear. The germline gives CDR1 DFQATT, CDR2 SNEGSKA (reference sequence). The CDR3 contains 14 residues. The germline V and J ends were trimmed by 0 bases and 1 base, with 6 bases remaining between them.